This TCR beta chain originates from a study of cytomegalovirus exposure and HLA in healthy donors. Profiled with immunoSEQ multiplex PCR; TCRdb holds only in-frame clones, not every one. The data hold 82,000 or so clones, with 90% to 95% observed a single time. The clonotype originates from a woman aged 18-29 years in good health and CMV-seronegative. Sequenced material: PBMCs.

The CDR3 nucleotides are TGTGCCAGCAGTGCAGGGGCCGCCTGGAGGTCTCCTAACTATGGCTACACCTTC. Translated: CASSAGAAWRSPNYGYTF. V and J are TRBV27 and TRBJ1-2, with D perhaps matching TRBD1 (6 bases). V lost 5 bases, J lost 0 bases, and 22 bases lay in between. From germline, CDR1 is MNHEY and CDR2 SMNVEV (reference sequence). The CDR3 totals 18 residues.